The source of this T cell receptor beta chain is a study of cytomegalovirus exposure and HLA in healthy donors. Whole-study findings and limits: Common viral pathogens seemed, in a later analysis, to connect with several of the most significant clusters. Follow-up analysis later connected one missense variant in DCLRE1C with trimming of TCR beta V- and J-genes. Specificity of a few CMV-associated chains for CMV antigens was verified in vitro. It was reported that the classifier diagnosed cytomegalovirus status with high specificity and sensitivity in both the original and validation cohorts.

As concerns this clone: Its matching antigen is unknown.

Primers included in the PCR were 60 Vbeta and 13 Jbeta primers. TCRdb's table, derived via immunoSEQ multiplex PCR, lists solely in-frame clones and lacks some. The sample contains approximately 38,000 clones, 75% to 85% of which appear only once. Germline CDR1 is MNHNS and CDR2 is SASEGT. CDR3 length: 13 amino acids. V lost 10 bases to trimming and J lost 5 bases, with 18 bases between them. The genes are TRBV6-1 and TRBJ2-7; the D gene is possibly TRBD2 (5 bases). The sequenced sample was PBMCs. The receptor was isolated from a woman aged 18-29 years in good health and CMV-seronegative. The CDR3 DNA reads as TGTGCCATAGCGCCAGTTTTAGTAGACGAGCAGTACTTC. Translation: CAIAPVLVDEQYF.